The 6 T cell receptor beta chains listed next were all sequenced from one sample in a study of cytomegalovirus exposure and HLA in healthy donors. Only in-frame clones appear in the TCRdb table, and some are missing; sequencing was by immunoSEQ multiplex PCR. The repertoire includes roughly 200,000 clones, about four fifths of them detected once, and approximately 3% sits in the top ten. The material sequenced was PBMCs. Every receptor here comes from a young woman in good health and CMV-seropositive.

The rearrangement joins TRBV7-9 to TRBJ2-1; TRBD2 matches 10 bases. J was trimmed by 5 bases and V by 9 bases; bases with no gene match: 7. The CDR3 runs 14 residues. Germline V gene sequence: CDR1 SEHNR, CDR2 FQNEAQ (reference sequence). CDR3 loop: CASQSSGGHNEQFF. In DNA form, the CDR3 reads TGTGCCAGTCAGTCTAGCGGGGGACACAATGAGCAGTTCTTC.

The chain combines TRBV5-4 with TRBJ2-2; the D is unclear. The ends were cut back, 1 base at V and 4 bases at J, with 8 bases in the middle. The CDR3 loop spans 14 amino acids. Germline-derived CDR1 and CDR2 are SGHNT and YYREEE (reference sequence). As DNA, the CDR3 is TGTGCCAGCAGCTTGTTCGGTAGCACCGGGGAGCTGTTTTTT. Protein sequence: CASSLFGSTGELFF.

This clone occurred a few times. The V and J genes are TRBV9 and TRBJ1-5; D might be TRBD1 (5 bases). CDR3 length equals 14 residues. With 4 bases removed from V and 3 bases from J, the gap between germline ends came to 11 bases. Germline values: CDR1 SGDLS, CDR2 YYNGEE. CDR3 sequence reads: CASSPGHNNQPQHF. The CDR3 DNA reads TGTGCCAGCAGCCCCGGACACAACAATCAGCCCCAGCATTTT.

This chain's CDR3 is CASSGGVTYYGYTF. For the CDR3, the DNA is TGTGCCAGCAGCGGAGGGGTGACATACTATGGCTACACCTTC. This chain joins TRBV7-2 and TRBJ1-2, with D perhaps matching TRBD1 (5 bases). This CDR3 is 14 amino acids long. Germline V gene lookup returns CDR1 SGHTA and CDR2 FQGNSA. The V and J ends lost 5 bases and 3 bases respectively, with 13 bases between them.

In DNA, the CDR3 is TGTGCCAGCAGCTCGCTAGGATCTGAGCAGTTCTTC. Translation: CASSSLGSEQFF. J is TRBJ2-1 and V is TRBV7-8; D gene uncertain. The CDR3 runs to 12 residues. Trimming pared 4 bases from V and 9 bases from J, leaving 10 bases between. Germline CDR1 SGHVS, CDR2 FQNEAQ.

The V gene is TRBV5-1, the J gene TRBJ2-1; 9 bases agree with TRBD1. Germline trimming cut 4 bases from V and 9 bases from J; bases unmatched to any gene: 14. Germline assignment: CDR1 SGHRS and CDR2 YFSETQ. The CDR3 runs to 16 residues. The CDR3 nucleotides are TGCGCCAGCAGCCCGTGGGGTTCACAGGGGGCTAGTGAGCAGTTCTTC. Its translation is CASSPWGSQGASEQFF.